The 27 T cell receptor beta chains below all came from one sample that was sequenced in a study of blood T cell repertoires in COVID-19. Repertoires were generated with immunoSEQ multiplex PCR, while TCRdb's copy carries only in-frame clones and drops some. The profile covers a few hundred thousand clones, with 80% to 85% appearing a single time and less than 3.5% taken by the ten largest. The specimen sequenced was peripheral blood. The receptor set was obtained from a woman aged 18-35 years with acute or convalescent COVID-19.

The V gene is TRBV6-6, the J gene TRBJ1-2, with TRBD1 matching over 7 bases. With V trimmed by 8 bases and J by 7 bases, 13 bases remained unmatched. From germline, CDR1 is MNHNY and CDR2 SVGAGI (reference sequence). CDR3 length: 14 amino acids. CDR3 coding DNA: TGTGCCAGCGCTTATCAGGGGGAGGTTGCTGGCTACACCTTC. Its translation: CASAYQGEVAGYTF.

CDR3 sequence: CASSLTGHQSYEQYF. The CDR3 bases are TGTGCCAGCAGTCTAACGGGACACCAATCCTACGAGCAGTACTTC. The chain joins TRBV27 to TRBJ2-7; maybe TRBD1 (6 bases). Trimming took off 5 bases at V and 1 base at J, with 15 bases between the two ends. The CDR3 length is 15 residues. The germline gives CDR1 MNHEY, CDR2 SMNVEV (reference sequence).

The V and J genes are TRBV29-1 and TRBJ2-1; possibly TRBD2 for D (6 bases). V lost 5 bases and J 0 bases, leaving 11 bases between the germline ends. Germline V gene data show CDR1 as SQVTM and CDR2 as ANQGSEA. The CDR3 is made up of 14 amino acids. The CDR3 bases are TGCAGCGTTCGTCGGGAGAGCTCCTACAATGAGCAGTTCTTC. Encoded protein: CSVRRESSYNEQFF.

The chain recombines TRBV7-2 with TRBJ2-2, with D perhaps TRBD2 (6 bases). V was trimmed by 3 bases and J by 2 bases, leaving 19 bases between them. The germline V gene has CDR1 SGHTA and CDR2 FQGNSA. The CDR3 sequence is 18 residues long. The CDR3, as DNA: TGTGCCAGCAGCTTTCGTCCTGGGCGAGCGGGTAACACCGGGGAGCTGTTTTTT. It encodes CASSFRPGRAGNTGELFF.

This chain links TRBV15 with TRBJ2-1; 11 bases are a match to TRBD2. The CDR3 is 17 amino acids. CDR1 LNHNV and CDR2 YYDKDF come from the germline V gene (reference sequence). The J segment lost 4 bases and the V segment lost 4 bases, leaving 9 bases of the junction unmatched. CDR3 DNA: TGTGCCACCAGCACACATCCGGGACTAGCGGTTTACAATGAGCAGTTCTTC. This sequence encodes CATSTHPGLAVYNEQFF. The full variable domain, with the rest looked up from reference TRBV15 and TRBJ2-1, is DAMVIQNPRYQVTQFGKPVTLSCSQTLNHNVMYWYQQKSSQAPKLLFHYYDKDFNNEADTPDNFQSRRPNTSFCFLDIRSPGLGDTAMYLCATSTHPGLAVYNEQFFGPGTRLTVL.

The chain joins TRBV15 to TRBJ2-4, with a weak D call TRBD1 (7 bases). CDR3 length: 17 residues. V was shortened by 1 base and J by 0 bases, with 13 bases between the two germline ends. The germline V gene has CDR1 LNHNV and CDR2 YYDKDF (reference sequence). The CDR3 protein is CATSRVAGQIAKNIQYF. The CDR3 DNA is TGTGCCACCAGCAGAGTCGCGGGACAGATAGCCAAAAACATTCAGTACTTC.

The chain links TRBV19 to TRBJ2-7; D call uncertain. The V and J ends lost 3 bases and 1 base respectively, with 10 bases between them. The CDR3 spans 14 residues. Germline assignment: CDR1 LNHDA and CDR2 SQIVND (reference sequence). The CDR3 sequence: CASSILGFSYEQYF. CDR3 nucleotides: TGTGCCAGTAGTATTCTAGGCTTTTCCTACGAGCAGTACTTC.

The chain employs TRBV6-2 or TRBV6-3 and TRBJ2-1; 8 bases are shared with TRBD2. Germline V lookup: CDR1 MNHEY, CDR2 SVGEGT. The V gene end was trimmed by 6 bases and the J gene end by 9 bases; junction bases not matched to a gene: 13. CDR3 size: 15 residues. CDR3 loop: CASRYVVTSDGEQFF. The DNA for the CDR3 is TGTGCCAGCAGATACGTGGTGACTAGCGACGGTGAGCAGTTCTTC.

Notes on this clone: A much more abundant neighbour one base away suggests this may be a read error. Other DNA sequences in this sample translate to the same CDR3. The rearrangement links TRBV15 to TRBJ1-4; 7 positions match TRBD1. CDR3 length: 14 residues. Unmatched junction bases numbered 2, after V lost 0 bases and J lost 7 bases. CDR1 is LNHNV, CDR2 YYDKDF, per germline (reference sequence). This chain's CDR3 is CATSRDRGAEKLFF. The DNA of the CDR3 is TGTGCCACCAGCAGAGACAGGGGGGCTGAAAAACTGTTTTTT.

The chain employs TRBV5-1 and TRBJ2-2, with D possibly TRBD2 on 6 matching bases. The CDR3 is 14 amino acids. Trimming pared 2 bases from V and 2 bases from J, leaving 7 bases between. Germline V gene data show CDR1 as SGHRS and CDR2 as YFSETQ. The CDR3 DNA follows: TGCGCCAGCAGCTTTGGACTAAACACCGGGGAGCTGTTTTTT. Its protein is CASSFGLNTGELFF.

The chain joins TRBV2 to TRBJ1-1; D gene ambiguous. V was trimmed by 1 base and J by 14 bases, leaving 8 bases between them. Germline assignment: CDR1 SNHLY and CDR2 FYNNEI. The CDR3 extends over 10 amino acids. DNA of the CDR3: TGTGCCAGCAGTGAAGTTGCTCTATTCTTT. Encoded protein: CASSEVALFF.

CDR3 in amino acids: CASGAMNTEAFF. CDR3 nucleotides: TGTGCCAGTGGAGCCATGAACACTGAAGCTTTCTTT. The chain combines TRBV12-3 or TRBV12-4 with TRBJ1-1; D uncertain. V was pared by 9 bases and J by 0 bases, with 8 bases between. The CDR3 spans 12 residues.

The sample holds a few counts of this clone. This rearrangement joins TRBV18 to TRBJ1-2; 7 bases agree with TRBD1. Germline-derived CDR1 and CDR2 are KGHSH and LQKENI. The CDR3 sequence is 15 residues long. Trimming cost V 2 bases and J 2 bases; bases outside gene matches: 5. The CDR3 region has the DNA TGTGCCAGCTCACCAGGGGTACAGGGGAACTATGGCTACACCTTC. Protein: CASSPGVQGNYGYTF.

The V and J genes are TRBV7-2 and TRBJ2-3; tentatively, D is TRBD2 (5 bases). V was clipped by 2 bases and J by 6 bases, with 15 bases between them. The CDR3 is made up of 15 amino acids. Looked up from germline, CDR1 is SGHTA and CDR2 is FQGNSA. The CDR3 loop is CASSLNMRVGDTQYF. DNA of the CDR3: TGTGCCAGCAGCTTAAATATGAGGGTAGGGGATACGCAGTATTTT.

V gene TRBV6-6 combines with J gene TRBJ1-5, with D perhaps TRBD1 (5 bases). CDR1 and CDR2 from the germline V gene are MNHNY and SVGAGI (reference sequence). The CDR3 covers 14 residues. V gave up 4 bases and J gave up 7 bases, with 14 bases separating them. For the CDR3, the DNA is TGTGCCAGCAGTTCTCAGGGTTTACGACAGCCCCAGCATTTT. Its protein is CASSSQGLRQPQHF.

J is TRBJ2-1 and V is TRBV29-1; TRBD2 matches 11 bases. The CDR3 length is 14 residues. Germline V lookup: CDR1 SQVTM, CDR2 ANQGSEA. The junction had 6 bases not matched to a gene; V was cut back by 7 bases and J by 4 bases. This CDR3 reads CSDILAGAYNEQFF. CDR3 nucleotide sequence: TGCAGCGACATACTAGCGGGGGCGTACAATGAGCAGTTCTTC.

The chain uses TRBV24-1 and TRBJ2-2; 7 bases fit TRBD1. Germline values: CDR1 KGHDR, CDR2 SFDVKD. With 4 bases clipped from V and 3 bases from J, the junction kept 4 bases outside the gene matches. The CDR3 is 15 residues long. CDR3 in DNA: TGTGCCACCAGTGAGCCGGGACAGTACACCGGGGAGCTGTTTTTT. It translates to CATSEPGQYTGELFF.

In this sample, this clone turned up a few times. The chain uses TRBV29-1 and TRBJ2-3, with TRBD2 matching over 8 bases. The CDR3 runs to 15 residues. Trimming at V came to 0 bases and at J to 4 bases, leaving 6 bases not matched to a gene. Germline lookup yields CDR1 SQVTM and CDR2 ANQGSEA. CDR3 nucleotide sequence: TGCAGCGTTGAAGATTATACTAGCGGCCCAGATACGCAGTATTTT. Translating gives CSVEDYTSGPDTQYF.

The DNA of the CDR3 is TGTGCCAGCTATCAAACAGGGAGAGGTTCACCCCTCCACTTT. Translation gives CASYQTGRGSPLHF. The chain links TRBV28 to TRBJ1-6, with D possibly TRBD1 on 6 matching bases. CDR1 is MDHEN and CDR2 is SYDVKM in the germline V gene. Trimming removed 8 bases at V and 9 bases at J, with 17 bases between. The CDR3 extends over 14 amino acids.

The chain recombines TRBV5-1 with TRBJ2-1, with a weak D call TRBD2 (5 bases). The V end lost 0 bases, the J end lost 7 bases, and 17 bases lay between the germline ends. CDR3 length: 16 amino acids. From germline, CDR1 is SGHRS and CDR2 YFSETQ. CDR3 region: CASSLALGALRNEQFF. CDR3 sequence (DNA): TGCGCCAGCAGCTTGGCCCTGGGAGCCCTCAGGAATGAGCAGTTCTTC.

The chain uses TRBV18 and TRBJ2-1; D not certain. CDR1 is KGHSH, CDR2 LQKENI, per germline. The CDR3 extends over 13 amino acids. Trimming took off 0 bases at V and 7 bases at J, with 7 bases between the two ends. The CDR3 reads CASSPPVDNEQFF. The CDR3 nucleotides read TGTGCCAGCTCACCACCGGTAGATAATGAGCAGTTCTTC.

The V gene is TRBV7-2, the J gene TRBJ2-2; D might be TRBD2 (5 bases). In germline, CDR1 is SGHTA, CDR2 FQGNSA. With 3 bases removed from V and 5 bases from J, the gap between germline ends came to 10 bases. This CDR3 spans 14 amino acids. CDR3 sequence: CASSFGLDTGELFF. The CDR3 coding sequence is TGTGCCAGCAGCTTCGGACTGGATACCGGGGAGCTGTTTTTT.

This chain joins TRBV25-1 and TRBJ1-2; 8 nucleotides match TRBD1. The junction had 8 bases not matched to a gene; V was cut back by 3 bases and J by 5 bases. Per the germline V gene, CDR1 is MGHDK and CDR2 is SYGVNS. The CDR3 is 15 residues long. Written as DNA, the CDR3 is TGTGCCAGCAGTGACCACGGACAGGGTTGGTATGGCTACACCTTC. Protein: CASSDHGQGWYGYTF.

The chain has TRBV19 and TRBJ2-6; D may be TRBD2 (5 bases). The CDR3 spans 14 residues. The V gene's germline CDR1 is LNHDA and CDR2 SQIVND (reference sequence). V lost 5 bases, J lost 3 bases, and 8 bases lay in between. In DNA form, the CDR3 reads TGTGCCAGTAGTCGGGCGGGTGGGGCCAACGTCCTGACTTTC. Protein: CASSRAGGANVLTF. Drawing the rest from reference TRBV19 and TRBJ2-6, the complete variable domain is DGGITQSPKYLFRKEGQNVTLSCEQNLNHDAMYWYRQDPGQGLRLIYYSQIVNDFQKGDIAEGYSVSREKKESFPLTVTSAQKNPTAFYLCASSRAGGANVLTFGAGSRLTVL.

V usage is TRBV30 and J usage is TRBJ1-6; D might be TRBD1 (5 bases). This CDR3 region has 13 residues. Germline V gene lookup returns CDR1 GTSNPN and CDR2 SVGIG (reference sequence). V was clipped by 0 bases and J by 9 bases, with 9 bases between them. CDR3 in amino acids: CAWSVQGASPLHF. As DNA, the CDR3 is TGTGCCTGGAGTGTACAAGGGGCTTCACCCCTCCACTTT.

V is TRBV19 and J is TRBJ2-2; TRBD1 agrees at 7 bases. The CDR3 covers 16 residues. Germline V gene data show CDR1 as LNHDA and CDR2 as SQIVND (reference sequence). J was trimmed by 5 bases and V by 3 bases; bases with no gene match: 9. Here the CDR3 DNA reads TGTGCCAGTAGTATCTTGAAGGGGGCCATAACCGGGGAGCTGTTTTTT. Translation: CASSILKGAITGELFF.

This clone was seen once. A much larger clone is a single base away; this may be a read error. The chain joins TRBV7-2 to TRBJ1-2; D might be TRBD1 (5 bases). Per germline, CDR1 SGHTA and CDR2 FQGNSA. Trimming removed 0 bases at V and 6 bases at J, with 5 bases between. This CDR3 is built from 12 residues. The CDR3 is CASSLAGDGYTF. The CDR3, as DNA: TGTGCCAGCAGCTTAGCAGGGGATGGCTACACCTTC.